This entry is about one T cell receptor (beta chain). Its antigen is unknown. These data come from a study of T cell responses to AZD1222 COVID-19 vaccine. Some clones are missing from TCRdb's copy, which holds only in-frame ones; the method was immunoSEQ multiplex PCR. The sample consists of 150,000 or so clones, 75% to 95% of them appearing once. Study-wide results and caveats: Targets within unmutated variant regions were reportedly found for nearly half of spike-specific TCRs. In a largely white British group with more females than males, clonal diversity was possibly underestimated. Without day 14 samples, only post-peak T cell repertoires were studied.

This CDR3 has 17 residues. V was pared by 0 bases and J by 4 bases, with 13 bases between. Germline assignment: CDR1 MGHRA and CDR2 YSYEKL. This TCR was recovered from an adult in good health. The sample in question was peripheral blood, obtained on day 0 of AZD1222 vaccination. The chain couples TRBV4-1 to TRBJ1-6; tentative D call: TRBD1 (6 bases). CDR3: CASSQELTGSYNSPLHF. The DNA of the CDR3 is TGCGCCAGCAGCCAAGAACTGACAGGCAGTTATAATTCACCCCTCCACTTT.